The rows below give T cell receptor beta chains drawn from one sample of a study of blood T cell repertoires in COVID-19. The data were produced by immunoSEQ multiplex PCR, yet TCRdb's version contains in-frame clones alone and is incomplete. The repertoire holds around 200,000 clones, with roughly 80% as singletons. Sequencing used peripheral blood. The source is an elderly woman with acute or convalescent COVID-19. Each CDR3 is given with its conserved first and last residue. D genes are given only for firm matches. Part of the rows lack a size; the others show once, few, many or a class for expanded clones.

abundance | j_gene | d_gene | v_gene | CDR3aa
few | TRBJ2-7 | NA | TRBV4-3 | CASSQGTNPLGQYF
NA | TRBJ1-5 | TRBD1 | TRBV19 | CASSMDRGVSQPQHF
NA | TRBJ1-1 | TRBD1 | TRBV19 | CASTPRQGLNTEAFF
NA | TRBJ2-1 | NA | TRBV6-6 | CASSYGQGNEQFF
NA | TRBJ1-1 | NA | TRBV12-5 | CASVQTDRASEAFF
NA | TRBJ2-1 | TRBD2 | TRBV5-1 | CASSKVGGLAGYNEQFF
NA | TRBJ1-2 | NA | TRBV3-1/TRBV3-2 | CASSRGPTNYGYTF
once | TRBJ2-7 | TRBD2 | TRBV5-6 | CASSLMLAVTYEQYF
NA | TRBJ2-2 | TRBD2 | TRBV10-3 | CAISNAGGANTGELFF
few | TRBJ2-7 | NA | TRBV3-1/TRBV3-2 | CASSQVYQGWDEQYF
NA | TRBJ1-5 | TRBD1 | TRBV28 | CASSLRTGGLSNQPQHF
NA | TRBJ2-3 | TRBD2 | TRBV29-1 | CSVGDPSGKTQYF
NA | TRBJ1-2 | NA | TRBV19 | CASSSGTLGYTF
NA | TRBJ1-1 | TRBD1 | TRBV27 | CASSWGQSGTEAFF
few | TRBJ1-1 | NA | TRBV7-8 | CASRVNPMATEAFF
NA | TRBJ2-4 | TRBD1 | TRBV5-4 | CASSLVGGDIQYF
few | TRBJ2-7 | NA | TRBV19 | CASSPQGGGEQYF
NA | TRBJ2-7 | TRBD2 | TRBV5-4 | CASSLDLASGYEQYF
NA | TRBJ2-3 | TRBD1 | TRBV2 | CASSPNTGGRTDTQYF
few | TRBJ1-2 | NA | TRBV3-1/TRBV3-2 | CASSQGGENYGYTF
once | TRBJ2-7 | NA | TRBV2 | CASSVAPDSTYEQYF
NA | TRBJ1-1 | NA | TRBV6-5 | CASSYSGRGLMAFF
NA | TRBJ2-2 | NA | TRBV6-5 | CASSYSIAEGELFF
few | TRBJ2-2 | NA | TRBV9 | CASGEVLAAPGELFF
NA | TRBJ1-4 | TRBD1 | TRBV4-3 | CASSHIRDSSTNEKLFF
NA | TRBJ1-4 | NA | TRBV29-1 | CSVEELGTGGEKLFF
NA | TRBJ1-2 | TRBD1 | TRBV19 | CASSEGQGKNYGYTF
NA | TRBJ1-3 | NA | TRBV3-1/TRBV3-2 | CASSQGSDSGNTIYF
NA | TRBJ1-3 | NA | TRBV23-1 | CASSQSSQSGNTIYF
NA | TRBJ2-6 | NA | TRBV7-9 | CASSLAAQAHSGANVLTF
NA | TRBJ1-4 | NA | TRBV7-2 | CASSLAPRQNEKLFF
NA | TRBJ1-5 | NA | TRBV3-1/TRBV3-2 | CASSQGRSGQPQHF
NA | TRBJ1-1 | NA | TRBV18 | CASSPSEVGTEAFF
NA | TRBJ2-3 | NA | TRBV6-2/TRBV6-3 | CASSWEVSTDTQYF
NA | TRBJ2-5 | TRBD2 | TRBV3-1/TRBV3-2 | CASSQDLAGRETQYF
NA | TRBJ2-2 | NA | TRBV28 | CASSSQGGGRTGELFF
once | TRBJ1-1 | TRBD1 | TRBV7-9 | CASSLEAGGPDTEAFF
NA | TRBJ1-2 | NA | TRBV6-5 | CASSPATENYGYTF
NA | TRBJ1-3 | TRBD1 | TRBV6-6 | CASSPGQRLSSGNTIYF
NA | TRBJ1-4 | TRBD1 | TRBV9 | CASSVLGTGNEKLFF
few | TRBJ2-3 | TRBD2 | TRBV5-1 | CASSLSTSGSSDTQYF
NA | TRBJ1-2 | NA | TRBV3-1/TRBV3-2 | CASSQAGVNYGYTF
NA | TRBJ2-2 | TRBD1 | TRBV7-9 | CASSPNRGADTGELFF
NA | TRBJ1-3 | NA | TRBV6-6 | CASSYTGTGNTIYF
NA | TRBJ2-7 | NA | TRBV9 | CASSSGESSSYEQYF
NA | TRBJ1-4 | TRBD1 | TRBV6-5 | CASSGQGAPEKLFF
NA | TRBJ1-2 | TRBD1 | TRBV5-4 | CASSPSGTGGGWAYGYTF
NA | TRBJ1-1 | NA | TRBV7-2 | CASSLEPGRGTEAFF